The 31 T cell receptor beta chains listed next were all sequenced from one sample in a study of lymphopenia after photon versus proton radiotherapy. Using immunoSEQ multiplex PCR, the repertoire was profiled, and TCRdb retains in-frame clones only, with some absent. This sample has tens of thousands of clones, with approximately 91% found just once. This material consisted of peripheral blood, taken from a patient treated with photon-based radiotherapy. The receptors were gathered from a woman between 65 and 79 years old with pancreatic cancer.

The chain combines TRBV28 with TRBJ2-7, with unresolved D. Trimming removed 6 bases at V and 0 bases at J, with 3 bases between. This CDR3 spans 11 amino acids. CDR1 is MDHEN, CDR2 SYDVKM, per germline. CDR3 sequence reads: CASSTSYEQYF. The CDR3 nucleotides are TGTGCCAGCAGCACCTCCTACGAGCAGTACTTC.

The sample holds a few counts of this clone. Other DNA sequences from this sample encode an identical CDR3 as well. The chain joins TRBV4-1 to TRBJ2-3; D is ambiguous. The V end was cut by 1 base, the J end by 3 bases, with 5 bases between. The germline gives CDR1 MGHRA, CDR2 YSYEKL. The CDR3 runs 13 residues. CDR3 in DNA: TGCGCCAGCAGCCAAGTTGGGACAGATACGCAGTATTTT. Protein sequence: CASSQVGTDTQYF.

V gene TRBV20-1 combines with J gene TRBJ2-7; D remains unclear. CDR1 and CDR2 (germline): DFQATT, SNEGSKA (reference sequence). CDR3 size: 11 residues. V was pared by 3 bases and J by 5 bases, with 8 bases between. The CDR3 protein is CSARRVDEQYF. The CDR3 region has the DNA TGCAGTGCTAGGCGCGTTGACGAGCAGTACTTC.

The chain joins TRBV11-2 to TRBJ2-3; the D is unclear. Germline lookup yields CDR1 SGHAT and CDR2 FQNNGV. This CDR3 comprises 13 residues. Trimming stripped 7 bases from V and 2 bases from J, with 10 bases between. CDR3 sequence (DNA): TGTGCCAGCACTCAAGATAACACAGATACGCAGTATTTT. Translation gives CASTQDNTDTQYF.

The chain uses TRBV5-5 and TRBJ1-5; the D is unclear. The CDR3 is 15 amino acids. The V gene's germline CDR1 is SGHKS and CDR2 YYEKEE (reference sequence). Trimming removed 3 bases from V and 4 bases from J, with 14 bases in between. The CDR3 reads CASSSSLTVNQPQHF. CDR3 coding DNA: TGTGCCAGCAGCTCATCCCTGACCGTTAATCAGCCCCAGCATTTT. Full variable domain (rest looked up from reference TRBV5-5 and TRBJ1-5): DAGVTQSPTHLIKTRGQQVTLRCSPISGHKSVSWYQQVLGQGPQFIFQYYEKEERGRGNFPDRFSARQFPNYSSELNVNALLLGDSALYLCASSSSLTVNQPQHFGDGTRLSIL.

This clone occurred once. The CDR3 region is CSAKGQGYTF. The CDR3 coding sequence is TGCAGTGCTAAGGGGCAGGGCTACACCTTC. The rearrangement links TRBV20-1 to TRBJ1-2, with D tentatively TRBD1 (5 bases). The germline V gene has CDR1 DFQATT and CDR2 SNEGSKA (reference sequence). The CDR3 consists of 10 residues. V was clipped by 4 bases and J by 8 bases, with 8 bases between them.

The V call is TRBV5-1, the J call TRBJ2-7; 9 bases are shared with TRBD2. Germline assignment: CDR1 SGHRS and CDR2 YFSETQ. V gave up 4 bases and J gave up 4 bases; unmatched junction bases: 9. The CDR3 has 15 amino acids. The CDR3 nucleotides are TGCGCCAGCAGCCAAAGACTAGCGGAGAAATACGAGCAGTACTTC. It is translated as CASSQRLAEKYEQYF.

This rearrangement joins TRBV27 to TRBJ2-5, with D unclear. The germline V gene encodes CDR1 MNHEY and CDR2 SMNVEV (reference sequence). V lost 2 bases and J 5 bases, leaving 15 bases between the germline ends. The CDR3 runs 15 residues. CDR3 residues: CASSLAALARETQYF. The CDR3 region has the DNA TGTGCCAGCAGTTTAGCAGCTCTCGCAAGGGAGACCCAGTACTTC.

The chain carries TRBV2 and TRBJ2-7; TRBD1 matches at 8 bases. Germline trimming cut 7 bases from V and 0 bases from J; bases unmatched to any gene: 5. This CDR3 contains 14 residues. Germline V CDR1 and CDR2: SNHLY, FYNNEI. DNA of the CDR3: TGTGCCAGCAACCAGGGGGCCGACTCCTACGAGCAGTACTTC. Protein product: CASNQGADSYEQYF. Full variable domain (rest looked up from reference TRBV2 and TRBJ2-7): EPEVTQTPSHQVTQMGQEVILRCVPISNHLYFYWYRQILGQKVEFLVSFYNNEISEKSEIFDDQFSVERPDGSNFTLKIRSTKLEDSAMYFCASNQGADSYEQYFGPGTRLTVT.

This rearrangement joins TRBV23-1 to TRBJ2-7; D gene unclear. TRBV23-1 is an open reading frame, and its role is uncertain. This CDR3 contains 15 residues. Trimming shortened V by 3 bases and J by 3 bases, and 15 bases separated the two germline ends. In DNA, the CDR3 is TGCGCCAGCAGTCATTTGGGGAAGCTAGGCTACGAGCAGTACTTC. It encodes CASSHLGKLGYEQYF.

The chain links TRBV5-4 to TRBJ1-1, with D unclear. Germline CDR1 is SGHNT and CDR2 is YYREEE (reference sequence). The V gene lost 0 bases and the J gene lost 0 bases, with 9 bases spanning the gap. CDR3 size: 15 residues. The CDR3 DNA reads TGTGCCAGCAGCTTGGGTAGCCAAATGAACACTGAAGCTTTCTTT. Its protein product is CASSLGSQMNTEAFF.

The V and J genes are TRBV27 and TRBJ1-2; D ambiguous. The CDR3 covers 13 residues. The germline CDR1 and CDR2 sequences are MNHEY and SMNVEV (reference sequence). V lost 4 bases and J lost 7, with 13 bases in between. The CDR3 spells CASSSEAFLGYTF. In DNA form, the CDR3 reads TGTGCCAGCAGTTCAGAGGCGTTTCTTGGCTACACCTTC.

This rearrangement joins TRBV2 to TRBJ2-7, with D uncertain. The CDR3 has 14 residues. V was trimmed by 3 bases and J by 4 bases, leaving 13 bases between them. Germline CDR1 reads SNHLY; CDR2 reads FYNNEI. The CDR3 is CASSELAVGYEQYF. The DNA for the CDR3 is TGTGCCAGCAGTGAGTTGGCGGTGGGGTACGAGCAGTACTTC.

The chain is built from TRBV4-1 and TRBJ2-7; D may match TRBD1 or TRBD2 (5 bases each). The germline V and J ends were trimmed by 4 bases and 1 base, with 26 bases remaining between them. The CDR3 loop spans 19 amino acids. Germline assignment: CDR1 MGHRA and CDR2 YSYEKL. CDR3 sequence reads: CASSPWGRRDGGTSYEQYF. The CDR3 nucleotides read TGCGCCAGCAGCCCATGGGGCCGACGGGACGGTGGCACTTCCTACGAGCAGTACTTC.

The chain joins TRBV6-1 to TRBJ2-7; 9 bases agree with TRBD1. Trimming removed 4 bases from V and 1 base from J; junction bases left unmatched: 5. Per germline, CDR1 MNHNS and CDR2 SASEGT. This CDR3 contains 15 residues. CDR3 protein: CASSVPGTGSYEQYF. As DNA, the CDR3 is TGTGCCAGCAGTGTACCCGGGACAGGGTCCTACGAGCAGTACTTC.

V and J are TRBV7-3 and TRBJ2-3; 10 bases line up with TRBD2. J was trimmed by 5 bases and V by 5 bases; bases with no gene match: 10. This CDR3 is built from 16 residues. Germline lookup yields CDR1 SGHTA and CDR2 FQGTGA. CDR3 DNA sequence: TGTGCCAGCAGCAGAGGGACTAGCGAGCCCCTAGATACGCAGTATTTT. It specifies CASSRGTSEPLDTQYF.

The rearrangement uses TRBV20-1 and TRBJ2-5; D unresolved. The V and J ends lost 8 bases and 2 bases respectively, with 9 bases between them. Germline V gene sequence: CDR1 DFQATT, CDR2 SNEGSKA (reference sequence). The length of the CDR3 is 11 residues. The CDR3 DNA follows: TGCAGTTCAGTTGTACAAGAGACCCAGTACTTC. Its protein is CSSVVQETQYF.

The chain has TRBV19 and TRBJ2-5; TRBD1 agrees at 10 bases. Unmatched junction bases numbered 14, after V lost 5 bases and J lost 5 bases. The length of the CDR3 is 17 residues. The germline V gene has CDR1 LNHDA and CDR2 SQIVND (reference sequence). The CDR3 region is CASSALLRDRGLETQYF. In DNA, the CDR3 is TGTGCCAGTAGTGCACTCCTCCGAGACAGGGGGCTGGAGACCCAGTACTTC.

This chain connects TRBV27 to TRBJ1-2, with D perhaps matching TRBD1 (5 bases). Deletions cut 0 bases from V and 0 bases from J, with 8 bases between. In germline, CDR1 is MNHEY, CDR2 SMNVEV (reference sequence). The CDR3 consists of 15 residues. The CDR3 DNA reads TGTGCCAGCAGTTTATCGGGGGTAGCTAACTATGGCTACACCTTC. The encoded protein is CASSLSGVANYGYTF.

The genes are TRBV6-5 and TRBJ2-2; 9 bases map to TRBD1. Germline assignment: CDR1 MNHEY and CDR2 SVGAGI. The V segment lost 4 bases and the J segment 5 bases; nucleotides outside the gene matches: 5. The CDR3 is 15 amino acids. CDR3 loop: CASSSDRGATGELFF. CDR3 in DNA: TGTGCCAGCAGTTCGGACAGGGGCGCTACCGGGGAGCTGTTTTTT.

CDR3 DNA sequence: TGCGCCAGCAGCCAAGATTTCGCTTTAGACGGAAACACCATATATTTT. This sequence encodes CASSQDFALDGNTIYF. V and J are TRBV4-3 and TRBJ1-3; D ambiguous. Germline V gene data show CDR1 as LGHNA and CDR2 as YSLEER. The CDR3 totals 16 residues. The ends were cut back, 0 bases at V and 4 bases at J, with 13 bases in the middle.

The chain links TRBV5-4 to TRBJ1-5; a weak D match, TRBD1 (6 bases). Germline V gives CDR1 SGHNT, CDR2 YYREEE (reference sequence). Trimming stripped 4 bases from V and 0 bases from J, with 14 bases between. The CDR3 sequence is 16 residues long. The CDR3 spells CASSNGGGNSNQPQHF. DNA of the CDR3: TGTGCCAGCAGCAATGGAGGGGGAAATAGCAATCAGCCCCAGCATTTT.

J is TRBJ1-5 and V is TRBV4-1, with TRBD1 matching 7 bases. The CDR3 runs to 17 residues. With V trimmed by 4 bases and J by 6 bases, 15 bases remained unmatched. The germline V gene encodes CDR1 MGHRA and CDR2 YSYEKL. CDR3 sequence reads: CASSRQGIVIQGQPQHF. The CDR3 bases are TGCGCCAGCAGCCGACAGGGTATCGTAATACAAGGTCAGCCCCAGCATTTT.

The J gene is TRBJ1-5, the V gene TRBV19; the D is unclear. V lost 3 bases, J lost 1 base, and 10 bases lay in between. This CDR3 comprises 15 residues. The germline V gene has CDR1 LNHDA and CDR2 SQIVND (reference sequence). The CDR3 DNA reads TGTGCCAGTAGTATCGAAGGAGCAAGCAATCAGCCCCAGCATTTT. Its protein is CASSIEGASNQPQHF.

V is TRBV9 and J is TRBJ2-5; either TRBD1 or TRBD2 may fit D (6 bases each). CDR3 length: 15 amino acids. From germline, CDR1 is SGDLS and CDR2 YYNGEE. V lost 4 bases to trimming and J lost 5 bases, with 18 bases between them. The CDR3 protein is CASSQGTWTVETQYF. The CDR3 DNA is TGTGCCAGCAGCCAGGGGACTTGGACGGTGGAGACCCAGTACTTC.

Here the CDR3 DNA reads TGTGCCAGCAGTCCCGAGGTACTGGGGTATGGCTACACCTTC. Protein product: CASSPEVLGYGYTF. The chain is built from TRBV6-5 and TRBJ1-2; no reliable D call. The germline V gene has CDR1 MNHEY and CDR2 SVGAGI. The V end lost 5 bases, the J end lost 5 bases, and 15 bases lay between the germline ends. CDR3 size: 14 residues.

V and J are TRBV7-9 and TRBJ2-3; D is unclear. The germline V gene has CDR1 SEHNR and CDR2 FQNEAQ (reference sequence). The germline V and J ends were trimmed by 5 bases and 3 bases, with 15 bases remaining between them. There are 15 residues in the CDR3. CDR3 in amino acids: CASSHDLGGTDTQYF. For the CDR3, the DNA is TGTGCCAGCAGCCACGACCTCGGCGGAACAGATACGCAGTATTTT.

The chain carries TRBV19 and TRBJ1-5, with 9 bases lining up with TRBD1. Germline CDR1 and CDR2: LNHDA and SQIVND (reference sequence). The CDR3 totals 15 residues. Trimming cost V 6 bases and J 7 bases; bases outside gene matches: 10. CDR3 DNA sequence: TGTGCCAGTAGACCTGACAGGGGGGTGAACCAGCCCCAGCATTTT. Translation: CASRPDRGVNQPQHF.

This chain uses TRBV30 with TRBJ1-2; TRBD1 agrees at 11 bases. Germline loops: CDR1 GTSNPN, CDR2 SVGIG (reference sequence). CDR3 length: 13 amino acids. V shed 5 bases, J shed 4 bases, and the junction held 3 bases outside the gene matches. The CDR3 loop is CAWSGTGGYGYTF. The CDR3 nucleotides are TGTGCCTGGTCCGGGACAGGGGGCTATGGCTACACCTTC. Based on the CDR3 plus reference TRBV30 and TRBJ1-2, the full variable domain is SQTIHQWPATLVQPVGSPLSLECTVEGTSNPNLYWYRQAAGRGLQLLFYSVGIGQISSEVPQNLSASRPQDRQFILSSKKLLLSDSGFYLCAWSGTGGYGYTFGSGTRLTVV.

CDR3 in amino acids: CASRPTGISQPQHF. The CDR3 bases are TGTGCCAGCAGACCAACAGGGATCAGTCAGCCCCAGCATTTT. The genes are TRBV6-1 and TRBJ1-5, with D possibly TRBD1 on 6 matching bases. The CDR3 spans 14 residues. Deletions cut 6 bases from V and 6 bases from J, with 15 bases between. CDR1 and CDR2 (germline): MNHNS, SASEGT.

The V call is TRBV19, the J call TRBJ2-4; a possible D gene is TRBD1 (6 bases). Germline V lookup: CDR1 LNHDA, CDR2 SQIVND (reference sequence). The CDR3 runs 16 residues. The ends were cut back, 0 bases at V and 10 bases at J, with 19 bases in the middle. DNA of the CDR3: TGTGCCAGTAGTATAGATATAAACAGGGCCTCAGGTATTCAGTACTTC. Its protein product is CASSIDINRASGIQYF. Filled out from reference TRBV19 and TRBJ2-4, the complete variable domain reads DGGITQSPKYLFRKEGQNVTLSCEQNLNHDAMYWYRQDPGQGLRLIYYSQIVNDFQKGDIAEGYSVSREKKESFPLTVTSAQKNPTAFYLCASSIDINRASGIQYFGAGTRLSVL.